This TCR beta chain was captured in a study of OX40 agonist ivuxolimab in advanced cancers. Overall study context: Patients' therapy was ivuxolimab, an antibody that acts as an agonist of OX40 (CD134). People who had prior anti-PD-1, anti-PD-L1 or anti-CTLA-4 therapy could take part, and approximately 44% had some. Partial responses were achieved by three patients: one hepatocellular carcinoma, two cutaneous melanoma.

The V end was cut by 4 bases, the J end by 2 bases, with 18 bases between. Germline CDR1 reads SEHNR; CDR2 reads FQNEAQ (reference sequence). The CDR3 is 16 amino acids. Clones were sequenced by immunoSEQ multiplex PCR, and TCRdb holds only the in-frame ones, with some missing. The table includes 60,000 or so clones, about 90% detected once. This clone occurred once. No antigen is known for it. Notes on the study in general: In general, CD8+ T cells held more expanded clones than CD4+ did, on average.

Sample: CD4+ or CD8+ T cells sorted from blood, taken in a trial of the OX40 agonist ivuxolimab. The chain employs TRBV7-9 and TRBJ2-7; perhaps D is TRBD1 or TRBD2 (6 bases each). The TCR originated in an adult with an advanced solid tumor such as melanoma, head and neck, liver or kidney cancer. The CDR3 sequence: CASSSGAGIPTYEQYF. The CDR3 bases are TGTGCCAGCAGCTCGGGGGCAGGGATCCCCACCTACGAGCAGTACTTC.